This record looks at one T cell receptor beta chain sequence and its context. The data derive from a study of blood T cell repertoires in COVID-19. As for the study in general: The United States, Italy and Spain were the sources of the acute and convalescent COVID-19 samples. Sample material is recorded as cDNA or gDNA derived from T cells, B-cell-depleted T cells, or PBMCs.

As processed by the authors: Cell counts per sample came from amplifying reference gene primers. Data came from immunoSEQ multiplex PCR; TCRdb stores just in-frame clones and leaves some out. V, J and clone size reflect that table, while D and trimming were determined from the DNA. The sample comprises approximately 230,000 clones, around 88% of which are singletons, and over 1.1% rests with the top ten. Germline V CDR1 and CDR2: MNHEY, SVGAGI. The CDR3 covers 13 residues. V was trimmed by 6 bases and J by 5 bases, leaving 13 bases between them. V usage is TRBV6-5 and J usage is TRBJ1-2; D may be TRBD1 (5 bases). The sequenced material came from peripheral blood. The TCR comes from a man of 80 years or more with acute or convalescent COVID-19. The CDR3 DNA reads TGTGCCAGCAGGCCCGGGGGGGGGTATGGCTACACCTTC. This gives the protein CASRPGGGYGYTF.